Presented here are 32 T cell receptor beta chains from one specimen sequenced in a study of molecular identifiers for immune sequencing clone quantification. TCRdb reprocessed the PCR reads via MiXCR and lists one record per CDR3 protein. Among around 40,000 distinct CDR3 sequences, under 25% were seen once, and the ten largest hold about 1.1%. Material: naive CD8+ T cells from blood, with Jurkat cell RNA spiked in. Subset noted: FACS-sorted CD8+CD4-CCR7+CD45RA+ naive T cells. The receptors stem from a human donor in good health. Some libraries in this study had Jurkat cell RNA spiked in.

There are many counts of this clonotype. V usage is TRBV6-2 or TRBV6-3 and J usage is TRBJ2-1, with D perhaps matching TRBD1 (6 bases). CDR1 is MNHEY, CDR2 SVGEGT, per germline. V was pared by 0 bases and J by 7 bases, with 7 bases between. The CDR3 extends over 13 amino acids. The CDR3 sequence is CASSYSQGNEQFF. CDR3 in DNA: TGTGCCAGCAGTTACTCCCAGGGGAATGAGCAGTTCTTC.

This clonotype was detected ten times or more. The chain links TRBV7-6 to TRBJ2-3; no reliable D call. With 2 bases removed from V and 4 bases from J, the gap between germline ends came to 13 bases. The CDR3 loop spans 15 amino acids. Germline V gene sequence: CDR1 SGHVS, CDR2 FNYEAQ. The CDR3 DNA is TGTGCCAGCAGCTTAAGCCCAGACGAGGCAGATACGCAGTATTTT. The encoded protein is CASSLSPDEADTQYF.

The table lists this clonotype with many counts. The gene calls are TRBV4-2 and TRBJ2-7; 10 nucleotides align to TRBD2. This CDR3 is 15 amino acids long. Trimming at V came to 4 bases and at J to 1 base, leaving 4 bases not matched to a gene. The germline V gene encodes CDR1 LGHNA and CDR2 YNFKEQ. The CDR3 coding sequence is TGTGCCAGCAGCCCCGGGACTAGCGCGTCCTACGAGCAGTACTTC. Amino acids: CASSPGTSASYEQYF.

In this sample, this clonotype turned up many times. The V and J genes are TRBV27 and TRBJ2-4; the D call may be TRBD1 or TRBD2 (6 bases each). The V and J ends lost 3 bases and 2 bases respectively, with 11 bases between them. Germline assignment: CDR1 MNHEY and CDR2 SMNVEV (reference sequence). The CDR3 runs to 15 residues. Here the CDR3 reads CASSLGGRSKNIQYF. The CDR3 DNA reads as TGTGCCAGCAGTTTGGGGGGCCGGTCCAAAAACATTCAGTACTTC.

This clonotype came up many times. V usage is TRBV10-1 and J usage is TRBJ2-7; no clear D gene. CDR1 is WNHNN, CDR2 SYGVQD, per germline (reference sequence). The CDR3 totals 12 residues. Trimming left V 3 bases short and J 1 base short, with 4 bases between. CDR3 nucleotides: TGCGCCAGCAGTGACATATCCTACGAGCAGTACTTC. It specifies CASSDISYEQYF.

Ten or more counts support this clonotype. V is TRBV7-9 and J is TRBJ1-4; D possibly corresponds to TRBD1 (6 bases). The CDR3 has 16 residues. Trimming removed 0 bases at V and 5 bases at J, with 13 bases between. Germline V gene sequence: CDR1 SEHNR, CDR2 FQNEAQ (reference sequence). The CDR3 here is CASSLAGTGWNEKLFF. CDR3 nucleotides: TGTGCCAGCAGCTTAGCGGGAACAGGGTGGAATGAAAAACTGTTTTTT.

As regards this clonotype: Relative to the germline gene, one junction end is altered; a read error may explain this. The V call is TRBV7-2, the J call TRBJ2-3; 9 bases align to TRBD2. This CDR3 is built from 16 residues. Germline V gene data show CDR1 as SGHTA and CDR2 as FQGNSA. CDR3 sequence reads: CASSYLAGELTDKQYF. CDR3 DNA sequence: TGTGCCAGCAGCTACTTAGCGGGAGAGCTAACAGATAAGCAGTATTTT.

This clonotype was recorded at least ten times. The chain joins TRBV6-1 to TRBJ1-1; no reliable D call. Germline V gene data show CDR1 as MNHNS and CDR2 as SASEGT. The CDR3 is made up of 14 amino acids. V dropped 0 bases and J dropped 2 bases, with 7 bases sitting between them. In DNA, the CDR3 is TGTGCCAGCAGTGAAGCAGGGAGTAACACTGAAGCTTTCTTT. Translated: CASSEAGSNTEAFF.

This clonotype has ten or more counts. V gene TRBV20-1 combines with J gene TRBJ2-3; possible D gene TRBD2, 6 bases. The CDR3 length is 14 residues. The V end was cut by 6 bases, the J end by 1 base, with 14 bases between. The V gene's germline CDR1 is DFQATT and CDR2 SNEGSKA (reference sequence). The CDR3 protein is CSAYWGEGTDTQYF. CDR3 sequence (DNA): TGCAGTGCCTACTGGGGGGAGGGCACAGATACGCAGTATTTT.

The V and J genes are TRBV27 and TRBJ2-1; 11 bases align to TRBD2. V dropped 0 bases and J dropped 3; count of bases not matched to a gene: 1. The CDR3 length is 16 residues. Germline V gene lookup returns CDR1 MNHEY and CDR2 SMNVEV (reference sequence). CDR3 region: CASSLSGTSGYNEQFF. The CDR3, as DNA: TGTGCCAGCAGTTTATCGGGGACTAGCGGCTACAATGAGCAGTTCTTC.

In its sample, this clonotype was seen many times. The chain joins TRBV7-9 to TRBJ2-4; TRBD2 might be the D (6 bases). V lost 4 bases and J 0 bases, leaving 13 bases between the germline ends. This CDR3 contains 16 residues. From germline, CDR1 is SEHNR and CDR2 FQNEAQ (reference sequence). CDR3 coding DNA: TGTGCCAGCAGCTCCGCAACGGGGGAAGCCAAAAACATTCAGTACTTC. Translation gives CASSSATGEAKNIQYF.

In its sample, this clonotype was seen many times. The chain employs TRBV7-9 and TRBJ2-2; 7 nucleotides match TRBD2. This CDR3 is 15 amino acids long. Germline loops: CDR1 SEHNR, CDR2 FQNEAQ (reference sequence). J lost 5 bases, V lost 0 bases, and 3 bases had no gene match. The CDR3 bases are TGTGCCAGCAGCTTAGCCCTGGGAGGGACCGGGGAGCTGTTTTTT. Residues: CASSLALGGTGELFF. The complete variable domain, with remaining parts taken from reference TRBV7-9 and TRBJ2-2, reads DTGVSQNPRHKITKRGQNVTFRCDPISEHNRLYWYRQTLGQGPEFLTYFQNEAQLEKSRLLSDRFSAERPKGSFSTLEIQRTEQGDSAMYLCASSLALGGTGELFFGEGSRLTVL.

This clonotype appeared many times. The V gene is TRBV19, the J gene TRBJ2-1; 10 nucleotides agree with TRBD2. Per the germline V gene, CDR1 is LNHDA and CDR2 is SQIVND (reference sequence). Trimming at V came to 5 bases and at J to 2 bases, leaving 3 bases not matched to a gene. The CDR3 covers 15 residues. The CDR3 protein is CASSPSGGPYNEQFF. Written as DNA, the CDR3 is TGTGCCAGTAGTCCTAGCGGGGGACCCTACAATGAGCAGTTCTTC.

This chain links TRBV29-1 with TRBJ1-1, with D maybe TRBD1 (5 bases). This CDR3 has 11 amino acids. Germline-derived CDR1 and CDR2 are SQVTM and ANQGSEA. The V end was cut by 4 bases, the J end by 8 bases, with 11 bases between. DNA for the CDR3: TGCAGCGTTGGAACGGGGGAAGAAGCTTTCTTT. Translating it yields CSVGTGEEAFF.

This clonotype was detected ten times or more. The chain recombines TRBV6-1 with TRBJ2-3; TRBD1 agrees at 10 bases. This CDR3 has 15 residues. Germline CDR1 reads MNHNS; CDR2 reads SASEGT. J was trimmed by 6 bases and V by 2 bases; bases with no gene match: 5. The CDR3 sequence is CASSELDRGIDTQYF. The CDR3 DNA is TGTGCCAGCAGTGAATTGGACAGGGGGATTGATACGCAGTATTTT.

There are many counts of this clonotype. The rearrangement uses TRBV11-2 and TRBJ2-7; D remains unclear. The CDR3 is made up of 13 amino acids. CDR1 is SGHAT, CDR2 FQNNGV, per germline. V gave up 4 bases and J gave up 3 bases, with 10 bases separating them. In DNA, the CDR3 is TGTGCCAGCAGCTCTTACATTGGCTACGAGCAGTACTTC. Translation: CASSSYIGYEQYF.

This clonotype was seen ten or more times. CDR3 protein: CASSTRTGLNTEAFF. The CDR3, as DNA: TGTGCCAGTAGTACCCGGACAGGGCTGAACACTGAAGCTTTCTTT. This chain uses TRBV19 with TRBJ1-1, with 8 bases lining up with TRBD1. Germline V gene sequence: CDR1 LNHDA, CDR2 SQIVND (reference sequence). V was clipped by 4 bases and J by 0 bases; unmatched bases: 4. The CDR3 loop spans 15 amino acids.

This clonotype was seen ten or more times. This rearrangement joins TRBV27 to TRBJ2-7, with 8 bases fitting TRBD1. Trimming took 5 bases from V and 5 from J; bases not matched to a gene: 11. The CDR3 consists of 15 residues. CDR1 and CDR2 from the germline V gene are MNHEY and SMNVEV (reference sequence). The CDR3 protein is CASSPRPTGVNEQYF. CDR3 in DNA: TGTGCCAGCAGTCCTAGACCGACAGGGGTTAACGAGCAGTACTTC.

This clonotype was picked up many times. The chain is built from TRBV4-1 and TRBJ1-1; maybe TRBD1 (5 bases). This CDR3 contains 15 residues. CDR1 is MGHRA and CDR2 is YSYEKL in the germline V gene. The ends were cut back, 0 bases at V and 5 bases at J, with 13 bases in the middle. This CDR3 reads CASSQDNGGRTEAFF. CDR3 sequence (DNA): TGCGCCAGCAGCCAAGATAATGGGGGTCGGACTGAAGCTTTCTTT.

This clonotype was detected once. A much larger clone lies one base from this, so it may be a read error. This chain links TRBV9 with TRBJ2-3; TRBD2 matches 7 bases. The V gene end was trimmed by 3 bases and the J gene end by 2 bases; junction bases not matched to a gene: 12. Germline-derived CDR1 and CDR2 are SGDLS and YYNGEE. CDR3 size: 17 residues. CDR3 sequence: CASSAATLGLNTDTQYF. The CDR3 coding sequence is TGTGCCAGCAGCGCAGCTACCCTGGGACTAAACACAGATACGCAGTATTTT.

This clonotype was seen repeatedly, ten times or more. The J gene is TRBJ1-5, the V gene TRBV19; maybe TRBD1 (6 bases). V lost 5 bases and J lost 4, with 12 bases in between. The CDR3 has 14 residues. Germline V gene data show CDR1 as LNHDA and CDR2 as SQIVND (reference sequence). The CDR3 region has the DNA TGTGCCAGTAGTTGGGACACCAGAAATCAGCCCCAGCATTTT. Protein product: CASSWDTRNQPQHF. Together with reference TRBV19 and TRBJ1-5, the CDR3 gives the full variable domain: DGGITQSPKYLFRKEGQNVTLSCEQNLNHDAMYWYRQDPGQGLRLIYYSQIVNDFQKGDIAEGYSVSREKKESFPLTVTSAQKNPTAFYLCASSWDTRNQPQHFGDGTRLSIL.

This clonotype is medium-sized in the sample. The rearrangement joins TRBV29-1 to TRBJ2-7; no clear D gene. Germline CDR1 and CDR2: SQVTM and ANQGSEA. V gave up 5 bases and J gave up 5 bases, with 19 bases separating them. The CDR3 sequence is 14 residues long. CDR3 nucleotides: TGCAGCGTTATCCGCCCGGCAAGCCTTAACGAGCAGTACTTC. This gives the protein CSVIRPASLNEQYF.

The table lists this clonotype with many counts. This chain joins TRBV11-2 and TRBJ2-3, with D tentatively TRBD1 (5 bases). Germline V gene lookup returns CDR1 SGHAT and CDR2 FQNNGV. The CDR3 consists of 17 residues. Trimming took off 1 base at V and 0 bases at J, with 14 bases between the two ends. CDR3 in DNA: TGTGCCAGCAGCTTAGTAGGGGCTAACCCTAGCACAGATACGCAGTATTTT. Protein: CASSLVGANPSTDTQYF.

As regards this clonotype: This could be a read error, since a much larger clone is one nucleotide away. The missing conserved phenylalanine or tryptophan at the end of this CDR3 makes a read error likely. The rearrangement links TRBV6-2 or TRBV6-3 to TRBJ2-5; TRBD1 matches at 9 bases. Germline CDR1 reads MNHEY; CDR2 reads SVGEGT. J gave up 7 bases and V 2 bases, and 14 bases lay outside the gene matches. CDR3 length: 17 residues. As DNA, the CDR3 is TGTGCCAGCAGTTACGGGCCAAACAGGGGGCGCGCGGCGACCCAGTACCTC. Amino acids: CASSYGPNRGRAATQYL.

In this sample, this clonotype turned up many times. The chain couples TRBV12-3 or TRBV12-4 to TRBJ2-3; a weak D match, TRBD2 (5 bases). The V end lost 6 bases, the J end lost 4 bases, and 11 bases lay between the germline ends. The length of the CDR3 is 13 residues. CDR3 sequence reads: CASRRLIPDTQYF. CDR3 in DNA: TGTGCCAGCAGGCGACTAATTCCAGATACGCAGTATTTT.

This clonotype was found many times. The rearrangement joins TRBV28 to TRBJ2-6; either TRBD1 or TRBD2 may supply D (5 bases each). V gave up 5 bases and J gave up 0 bases, with 20 bases separating them. Per the germline V gene, CDR1 is MDHEN and CDR2 is SYDVKM. The CDR3 is made up of 19 amino acids. CDR3 in amino acids: CASSTPAGTFHSGANVLTF. CDR3 in DNA: TGTGCCAGCAGTACCCCAGCCGGGACGTTTCACTCTGGGGCCAACGTCCTGACTTTC.

Concerning this clonotype: It may be a read error: a sequence one base away is much more abundant. No conserved phenylalanine or tryptophan ends this CDR3, so it is likely a read error. The chain joins TRBV9 to TRBJ1-1, with a possible D match to TRBD1 (6 bases). Germline CDR1 and CDR2: SGDLS and YYNGEE. The CDR3 has 15 amino acids. Trimming removed 0 bases from V and 2 bases from J, with 11 bases in between. The CDR3 loop is CASSVDGQLNTEAFL. The DNA for the CDR3 is TGTGCCAGCAGCGTAGATGGACAGCTTAACACTGAAGCTTTCCTT.

In its sample, this clonotype was seen many times. The chain couples TRBV12-5 to TRBJ1-1; no firm D call. The ends were cut back, 7 bases at V and 3 bases at J, with 9 bases in the middle. CDR1 is LGHNT, CDR2 FRNRAP, per germline. The CDR3 consists of 12 residues. CDR3 region: CASVGGYTEAFF. As DNA, the CDR3 is TGTGCTAGTGTTGGCGGATACACTGAAGCTTTCTTT.

This clonotype was counted many times. The chain uses TRBV5-1 and TRBJ1-1; TRBD1 agrees at 7 bases. Trimming at V came to 4 bases and at J to 0 bases, leaving 9 bases not matched to a gene. The CDR3 sequence is 16 residues long. The V gene's germline CDR1 is SGHRS and CDR2 YFSETQ. The CDR3 sequence: CASSVDGTVMNTEAFF. The CDR3 DNA reads TGCGCCAGCAGCGTCGACGGGACAGTGATGAACACTGAAGCTTTCTTT.

In this sample, this clonotype turned up many times. This rearrangement joins TRBV19 to TRBJ2-7; 11 bases line up with TRBD2. CDR1 is LNHDA and CDR2 is SQIVND in the germline V gene (reference sequence). The ends lost 3 bases at V and 7 bases at J; junction bases unmatched: 5. This CDR3 is 14 amino acids long. The CDR3, as DNA: TGTGCCAGTAGTATGGCTAGCGGGGGGCCTGAGCAGTACTTC. It is translated as CASSMASGGPEQYF.

To note about this clonotype: A clone one base away is much larger, so this may be a read error. It is likely a read error, because the conserved phenylalanine at the end of the CDR3 is missing. The V and J genes are TRBV5-6 and TRBJ2-2; no clear D. The germline V gene has CDR1 SGHDT and CDR2 YYEEEE. The germline V and J ends were trimmed by 2 bases and 9 bases, with 8 bases remaining between them. CDR3 length: 12 residues. CDR3 nucleotides: TGTGCCAGCAGCTTATATTACAGGGAGCTGTTTTCT. This gives the protein CASSLYYRELFS.

This clonotype was observed at least ten times. The CDR3 protein is CASSSTGGQPQHF. The CDR3 DNA reads as TGTGCCAGTAGTTCGACAGGGGGACAGCCCCAGCATTTT. This chain links TRBV19 with TRBJ1-5; TRBD1 agrees at 9 bases. The CDR3 length is 13 residues. After removal of 5 bases from V and 7 bases from J, the junction contained 3 bases not matched to a gene. Germline V gives CDR1 LNHDA, CDR2 SQIVND (reference sequence).